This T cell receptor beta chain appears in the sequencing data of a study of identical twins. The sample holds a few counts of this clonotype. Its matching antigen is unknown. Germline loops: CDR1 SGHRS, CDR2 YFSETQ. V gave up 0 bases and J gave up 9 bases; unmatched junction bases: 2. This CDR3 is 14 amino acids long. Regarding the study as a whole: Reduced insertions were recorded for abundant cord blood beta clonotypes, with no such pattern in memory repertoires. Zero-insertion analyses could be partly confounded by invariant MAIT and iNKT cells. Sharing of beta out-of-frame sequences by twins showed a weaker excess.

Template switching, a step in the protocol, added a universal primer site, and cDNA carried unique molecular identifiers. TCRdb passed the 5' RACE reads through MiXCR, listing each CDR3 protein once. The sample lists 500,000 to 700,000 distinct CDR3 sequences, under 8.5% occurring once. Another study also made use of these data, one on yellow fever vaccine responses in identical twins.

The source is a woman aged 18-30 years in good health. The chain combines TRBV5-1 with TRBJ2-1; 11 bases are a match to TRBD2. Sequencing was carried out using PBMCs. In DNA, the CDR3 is TGCGCCAGCAGCTTGGGACTAGCGGGACCTGAGCAGTTCTTC. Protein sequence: CASSLGLAGPEQFF.